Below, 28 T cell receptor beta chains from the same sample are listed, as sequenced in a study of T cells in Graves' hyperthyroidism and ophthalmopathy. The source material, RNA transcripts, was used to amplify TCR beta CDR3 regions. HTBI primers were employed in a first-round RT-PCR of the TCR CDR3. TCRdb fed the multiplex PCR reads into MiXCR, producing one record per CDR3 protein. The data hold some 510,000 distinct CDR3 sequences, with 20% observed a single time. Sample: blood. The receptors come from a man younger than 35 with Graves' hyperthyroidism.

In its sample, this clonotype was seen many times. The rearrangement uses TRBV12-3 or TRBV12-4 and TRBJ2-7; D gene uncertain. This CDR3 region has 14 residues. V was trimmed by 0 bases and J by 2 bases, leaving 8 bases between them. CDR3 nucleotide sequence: TGTGCCAGCAGTTTAGCCCCAGGCCCCTACGAGCAGTACTTC. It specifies CASSLAPGPYEQYF.

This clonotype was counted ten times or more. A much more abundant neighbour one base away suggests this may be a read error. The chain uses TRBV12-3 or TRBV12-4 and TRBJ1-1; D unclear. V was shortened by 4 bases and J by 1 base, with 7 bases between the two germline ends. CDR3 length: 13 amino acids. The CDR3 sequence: CASSSKENTEAFF. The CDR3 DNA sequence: TGTGCCAGCAGTTCGAAGGAGAACACTGAAGCTTTCTTT.

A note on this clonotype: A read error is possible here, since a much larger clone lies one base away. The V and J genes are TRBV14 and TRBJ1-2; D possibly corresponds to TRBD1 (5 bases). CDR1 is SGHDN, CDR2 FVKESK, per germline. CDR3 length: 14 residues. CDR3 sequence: CSSSQTGTHYGYTF. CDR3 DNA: TGTTCCAGCAGCCAAACCGGGACCCACTATGGCTACACCTTC.

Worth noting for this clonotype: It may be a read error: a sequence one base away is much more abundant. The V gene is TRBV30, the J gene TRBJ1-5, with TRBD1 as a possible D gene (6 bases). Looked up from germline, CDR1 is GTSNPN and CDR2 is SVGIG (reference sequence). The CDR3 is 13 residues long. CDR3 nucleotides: TGTGTCTGGAGCGCAGGGGTCAATCAGCCCCAGCATTTT. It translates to CVWSAGVNQPQHF.

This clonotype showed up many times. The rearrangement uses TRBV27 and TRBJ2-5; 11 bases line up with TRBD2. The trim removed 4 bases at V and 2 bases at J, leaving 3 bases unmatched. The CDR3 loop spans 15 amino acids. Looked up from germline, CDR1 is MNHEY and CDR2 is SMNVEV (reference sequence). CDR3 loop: CASSSWTSGQETQYF. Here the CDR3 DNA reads TGTGCCAGCAGTTCATGGACTAGCGGGCAAGAGACCCAGTACTTC.

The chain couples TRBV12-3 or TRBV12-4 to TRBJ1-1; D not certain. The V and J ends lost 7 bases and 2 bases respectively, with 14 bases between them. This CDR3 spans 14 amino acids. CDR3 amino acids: CASTPRPENTEAFF. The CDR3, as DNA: TGTGCCAGCACCCCGCGACCGGAAAACACTGAAGCTTTCTTT.

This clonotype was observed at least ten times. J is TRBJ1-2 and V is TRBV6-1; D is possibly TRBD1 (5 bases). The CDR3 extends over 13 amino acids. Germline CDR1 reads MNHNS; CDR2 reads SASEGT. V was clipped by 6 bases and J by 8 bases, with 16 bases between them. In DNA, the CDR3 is TGTGCCAGCAGCCCCCCGGGGGGATTGGGCTACACCTTC. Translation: CASSPPGGLGYTF.

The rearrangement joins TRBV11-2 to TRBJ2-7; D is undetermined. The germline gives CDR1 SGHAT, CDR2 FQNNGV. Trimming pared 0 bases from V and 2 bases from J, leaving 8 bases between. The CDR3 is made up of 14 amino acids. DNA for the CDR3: TGTGCCAGCAGCTTAGATCAGCCCACCTACGAGCAGTACTTC. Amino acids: CASSLDQPTYEQYF.

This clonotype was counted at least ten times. CDR3 DNA: TGTGCCAGCAGCTTAGAGGCCAGTAACTATGGCTACACCTTC. Encoded protein: CASSLEASNYGYTF. This chain joins TRBV11-1 and TRBJ1-2; D call uncertain. V lost 1 base, J lost 1 base, and 7 bases lay in between. Germline V gives CDR1 SGHAT, CDR2 FQDESV (reference sequence). CDR3 length: 14 residues.

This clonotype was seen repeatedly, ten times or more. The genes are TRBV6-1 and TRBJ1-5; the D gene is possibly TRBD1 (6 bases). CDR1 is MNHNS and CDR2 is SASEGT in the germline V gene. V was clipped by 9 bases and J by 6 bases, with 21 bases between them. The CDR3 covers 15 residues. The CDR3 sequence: CARDHREGRLQPQHF. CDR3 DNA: TGTGCCAGGGATCACAGGGAGGGGCGACTTCAGCCCCAGCATTTT.

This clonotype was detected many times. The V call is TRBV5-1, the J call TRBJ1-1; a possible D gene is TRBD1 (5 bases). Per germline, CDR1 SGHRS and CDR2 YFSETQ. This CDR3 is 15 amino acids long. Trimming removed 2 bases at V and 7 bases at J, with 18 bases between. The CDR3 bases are TGCGCCAGCAGCTTACAATGGCAGGGTGCTGGTGAAGCTTTCTTT. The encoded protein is CASSLQWQGAGEAFF.

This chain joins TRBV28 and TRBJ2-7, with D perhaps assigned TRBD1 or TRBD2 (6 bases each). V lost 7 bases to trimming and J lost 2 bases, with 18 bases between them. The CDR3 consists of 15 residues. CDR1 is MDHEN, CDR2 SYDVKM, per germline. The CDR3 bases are TGTGCCAGCATGACACAGGGAGGTGTCCCCTACGAGCAGTACTTC. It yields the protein CASMTQGGVPYEQYF. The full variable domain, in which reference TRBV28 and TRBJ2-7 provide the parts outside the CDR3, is DVKVTQSSRYLVKRTGEKVFLECVQDMDHENMFWYRQDPGLGLRLIYFSYDVKMKEKGDIPEGYSVSREKKERFSLILESASTNQTSMYLCASMTQGGVPYEQYFGPGTRLTVT.

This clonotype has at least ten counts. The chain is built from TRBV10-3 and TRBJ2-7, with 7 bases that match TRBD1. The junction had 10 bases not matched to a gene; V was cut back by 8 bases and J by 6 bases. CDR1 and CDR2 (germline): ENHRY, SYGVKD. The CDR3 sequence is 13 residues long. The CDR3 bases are TGTGCCATCGGCGAGGGCAGGGGGTTCGAGCAGTACTTC. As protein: CAIGEGRGFEQYF.

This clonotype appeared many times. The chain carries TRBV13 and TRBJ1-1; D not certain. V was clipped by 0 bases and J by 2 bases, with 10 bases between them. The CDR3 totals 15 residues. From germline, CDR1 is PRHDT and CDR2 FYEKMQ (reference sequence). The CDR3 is CASSLGVPPNTEAFF. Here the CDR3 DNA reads TGTGCCAGCAGCTTAGGTGTGCCCCCCAACACTGAAGCTTTCTTT.

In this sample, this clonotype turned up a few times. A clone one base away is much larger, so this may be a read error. The CDR3 spells CARTGADLLEQYF. CDR3 coding DNA: TGTGCCCGAACTGGGGCAGATCTTCTCGAGCAGTACTTC. The chain couples TRBV30 to TRBJ2-7; a weak D match, TRBD1 (5 bases). Trimming stripped 8 bases from V and 6 bases from J, with 20 bases between. The V gene's germline CDR1 is GTSNPN and CDR2 SVGIG (reference sequence). The CDR3 sequence is 13 residues long.

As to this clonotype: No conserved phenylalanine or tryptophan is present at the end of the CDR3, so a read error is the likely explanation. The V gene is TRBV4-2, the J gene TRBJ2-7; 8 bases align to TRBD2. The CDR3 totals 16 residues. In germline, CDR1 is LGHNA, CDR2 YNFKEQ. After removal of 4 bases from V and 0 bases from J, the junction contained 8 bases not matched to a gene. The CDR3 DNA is TGTGCCAGCAGCCCCATAGCGGGGAGGAGCTCCTACGAGCAGTACCTC. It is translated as CASSPIAGRSSYEQYL.

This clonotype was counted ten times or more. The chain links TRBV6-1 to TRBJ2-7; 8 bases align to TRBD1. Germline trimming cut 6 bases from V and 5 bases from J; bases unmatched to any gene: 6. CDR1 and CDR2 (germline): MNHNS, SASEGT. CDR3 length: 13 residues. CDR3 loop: CASSPDRGHEQYF. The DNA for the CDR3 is TGTGCCAGCAGCCCTGACAGGGGACACGAGCAGTACTTC.

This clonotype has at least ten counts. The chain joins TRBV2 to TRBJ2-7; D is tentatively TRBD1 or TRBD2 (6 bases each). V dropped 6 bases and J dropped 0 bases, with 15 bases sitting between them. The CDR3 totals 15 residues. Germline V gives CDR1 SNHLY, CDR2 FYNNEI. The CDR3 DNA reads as TGTGCCAGCAGAGGGGGGAGCGCGTCCTCCTACGAGCAGTACTTC. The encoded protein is CASRGGSASSYEQYF.

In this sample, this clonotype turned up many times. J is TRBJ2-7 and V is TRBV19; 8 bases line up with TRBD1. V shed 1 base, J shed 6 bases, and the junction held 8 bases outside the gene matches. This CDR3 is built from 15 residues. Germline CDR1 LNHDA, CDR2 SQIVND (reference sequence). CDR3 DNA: TGTGCCAGTAGTATAGGGGACAGGTTTACCGGCGAGCAGTACTTC. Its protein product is CASSIGDRFTGEQYF. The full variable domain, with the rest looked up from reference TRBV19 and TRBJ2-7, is DGGITQSPKYLFRKEGQNVTLSCEQNLNHDAMYWYRQDPGQGLRLIYYSQIVNDFQKGDIAEGYSVSREKKESFPLTVTSAQKNPTAFYLCASSIGDRFTGEQYFGPGTRLTVT.

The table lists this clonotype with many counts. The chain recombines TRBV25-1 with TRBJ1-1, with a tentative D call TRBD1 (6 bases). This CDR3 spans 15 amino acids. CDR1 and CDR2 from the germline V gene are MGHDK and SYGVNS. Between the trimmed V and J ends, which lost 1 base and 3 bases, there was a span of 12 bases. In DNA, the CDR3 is TGTGCCAGCAGTGAATCTAGGACAGCTTACACTGAAGCTTTCTTT. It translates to CASSESRTAYTEAFF. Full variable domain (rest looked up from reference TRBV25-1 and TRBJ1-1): EADIYQTPRYLVIGTGKKITLECSQTMGHDKMYWYQQDPGMELHLIHYSYGVNSTEKGDLSSESTVSRIRTEHFPLTLESARPSHTSQYLCASSESRTAYTEAFFGQGTRLTVV.

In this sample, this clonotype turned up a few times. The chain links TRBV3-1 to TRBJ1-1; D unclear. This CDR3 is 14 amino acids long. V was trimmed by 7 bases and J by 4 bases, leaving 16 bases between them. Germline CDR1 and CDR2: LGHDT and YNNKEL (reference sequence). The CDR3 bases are TGTGCCAGCACCCTAGGTTTCCCGCCCACTGAAGCTTTCTTT. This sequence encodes CASTLGFPPTEAFF.

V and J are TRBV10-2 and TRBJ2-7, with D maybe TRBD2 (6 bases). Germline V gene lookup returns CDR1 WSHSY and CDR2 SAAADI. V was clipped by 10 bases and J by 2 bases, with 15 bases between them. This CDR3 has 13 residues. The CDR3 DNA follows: TGCGCCACCGCGGGACTGCGCGCCTACGAGCAGTACTTC. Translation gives CATAGLRAYEQYF.

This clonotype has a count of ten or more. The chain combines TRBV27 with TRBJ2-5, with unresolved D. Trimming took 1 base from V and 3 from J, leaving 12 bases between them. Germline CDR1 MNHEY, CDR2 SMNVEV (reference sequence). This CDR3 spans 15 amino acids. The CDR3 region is CASSLFATAKETQYF. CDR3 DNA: TGTGCCAGCAGTTTATTCGCTACAGCCAAAGAGACCCAGTACTTC.

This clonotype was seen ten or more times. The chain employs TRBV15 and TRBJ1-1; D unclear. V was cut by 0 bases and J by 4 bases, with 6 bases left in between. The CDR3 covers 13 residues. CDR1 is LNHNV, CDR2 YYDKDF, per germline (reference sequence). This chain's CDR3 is CATSRDVGTEAFF. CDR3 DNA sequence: TGTGCCACCAGCAGAGATGTGGGCACTGAAGCTTTCTTT.

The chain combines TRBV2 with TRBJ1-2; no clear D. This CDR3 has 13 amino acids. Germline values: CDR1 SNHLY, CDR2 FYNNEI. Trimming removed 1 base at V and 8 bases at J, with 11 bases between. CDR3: CASSEVPTWGYTF. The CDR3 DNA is TGTGCCAGCAGTGAAGTACCGACCTGGGGCTACACCTTC.

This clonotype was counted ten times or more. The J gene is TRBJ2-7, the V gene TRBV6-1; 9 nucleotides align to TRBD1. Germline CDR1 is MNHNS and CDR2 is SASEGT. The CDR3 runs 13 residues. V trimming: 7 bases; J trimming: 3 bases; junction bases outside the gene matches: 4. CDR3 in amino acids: CASMRGQGYEQYF. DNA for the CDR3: TGTGCCAGCATGAGGGGACAGGGCTACGAGCAGTACTTC.

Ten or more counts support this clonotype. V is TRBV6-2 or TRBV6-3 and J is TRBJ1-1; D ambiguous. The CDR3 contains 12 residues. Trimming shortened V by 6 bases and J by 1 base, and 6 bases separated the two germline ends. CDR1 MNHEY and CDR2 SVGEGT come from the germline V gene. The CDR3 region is CASRGGNTEAFF. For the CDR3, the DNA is TGTGCCAGCAGGGGCGGGAACACTGAAGCTTTCTTT.

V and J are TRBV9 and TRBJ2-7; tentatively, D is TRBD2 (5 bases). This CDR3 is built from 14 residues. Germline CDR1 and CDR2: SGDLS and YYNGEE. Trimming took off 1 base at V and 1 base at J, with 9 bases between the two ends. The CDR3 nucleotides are TGTGCCAGCAGCGTATCGGAGGTTTCCTACGAGCAGTACTTC. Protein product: CASSVSEVSYEQYF.